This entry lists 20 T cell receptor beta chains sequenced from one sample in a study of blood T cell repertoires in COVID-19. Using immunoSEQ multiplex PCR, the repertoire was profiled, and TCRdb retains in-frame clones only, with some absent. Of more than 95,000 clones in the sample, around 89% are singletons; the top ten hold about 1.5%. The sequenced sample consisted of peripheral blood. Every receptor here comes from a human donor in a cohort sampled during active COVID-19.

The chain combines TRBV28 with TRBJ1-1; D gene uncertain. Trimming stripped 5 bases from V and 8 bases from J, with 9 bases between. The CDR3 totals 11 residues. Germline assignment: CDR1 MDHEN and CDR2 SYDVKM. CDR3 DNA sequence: TGTGCCAGCAGTCGAGGACTGGAAGCTTTCTTT. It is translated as CASSRGLEAFF.

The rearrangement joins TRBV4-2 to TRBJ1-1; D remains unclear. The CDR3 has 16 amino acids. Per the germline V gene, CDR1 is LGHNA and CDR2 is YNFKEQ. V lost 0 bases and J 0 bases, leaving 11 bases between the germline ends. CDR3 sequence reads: CASSQEGSSLNTEAFF. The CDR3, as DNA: TGTGCCAGCAGCCAAGAAGGTAGCAGCCTGAACACTGAAGCTTTCTTT.

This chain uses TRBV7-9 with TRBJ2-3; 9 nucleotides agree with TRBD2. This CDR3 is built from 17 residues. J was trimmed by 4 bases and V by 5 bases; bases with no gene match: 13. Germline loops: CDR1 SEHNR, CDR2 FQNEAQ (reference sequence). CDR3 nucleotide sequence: TGTGCCAGCAGCCGACTAAGTGGCGGGGGGGCCCCAGATACGCAGTATTTT. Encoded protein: CASSRLSGGGAPDTQYF.

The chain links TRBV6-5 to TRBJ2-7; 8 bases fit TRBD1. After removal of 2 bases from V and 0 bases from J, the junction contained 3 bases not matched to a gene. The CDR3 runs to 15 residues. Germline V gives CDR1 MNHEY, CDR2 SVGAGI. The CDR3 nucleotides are TGTGCCAGCAGTTACCTGACAGGGGCCTCCTACGAGCAGTACTTC. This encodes CASSYLTGASYEQYF.

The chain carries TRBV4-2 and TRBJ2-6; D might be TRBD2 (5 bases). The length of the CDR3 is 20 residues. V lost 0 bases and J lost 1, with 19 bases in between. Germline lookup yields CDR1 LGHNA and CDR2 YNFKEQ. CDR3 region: CASSQDGLGGRLSGANVLTF. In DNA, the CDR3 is TGTGCCAGCAGCCAAGATGGTCTCGGCGGGCGCCTGTCTGGGGCCAACGTCCTGACTTTC.

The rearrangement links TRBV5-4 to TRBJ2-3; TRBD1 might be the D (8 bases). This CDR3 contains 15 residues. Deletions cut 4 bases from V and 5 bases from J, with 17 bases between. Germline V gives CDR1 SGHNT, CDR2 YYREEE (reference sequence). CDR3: CASSTWTGRGDTQYF. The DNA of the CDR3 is TGTGCCAGCAGCACATGGACAGGGAGGGGAGATACGCAGTATTTT.

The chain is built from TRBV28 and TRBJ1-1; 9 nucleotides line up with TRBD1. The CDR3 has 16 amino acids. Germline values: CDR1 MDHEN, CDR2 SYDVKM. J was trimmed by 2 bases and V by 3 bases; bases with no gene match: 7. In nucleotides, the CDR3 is TGTGCCAGCAGTTTGACAGGGGGACTTAGAAACACTGAAGCTTTCTTT. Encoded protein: CASSLTGGLRNTEAFF.

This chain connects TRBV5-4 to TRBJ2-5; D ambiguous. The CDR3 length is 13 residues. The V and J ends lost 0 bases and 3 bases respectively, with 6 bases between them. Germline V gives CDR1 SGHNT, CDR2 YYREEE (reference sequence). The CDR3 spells CASSLGRKETQYF. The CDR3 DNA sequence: TGTGCCAGCAGCTTGGGCAGAAAAGAGACCCAGTACTTC.

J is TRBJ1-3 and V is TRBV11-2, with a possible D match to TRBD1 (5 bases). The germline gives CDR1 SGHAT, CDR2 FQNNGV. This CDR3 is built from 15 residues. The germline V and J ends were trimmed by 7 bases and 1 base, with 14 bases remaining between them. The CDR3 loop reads CASTLPGGSGNTIYF. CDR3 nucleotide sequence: TGTGCCAGCACCCTCCCTGGGGGGTCTGGAAACACCATATATTTT.

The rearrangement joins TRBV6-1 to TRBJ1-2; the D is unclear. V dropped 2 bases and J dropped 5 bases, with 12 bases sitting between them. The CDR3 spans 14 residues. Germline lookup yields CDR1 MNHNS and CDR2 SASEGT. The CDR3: CASSERYGGYGYTF. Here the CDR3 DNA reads TGTGCCAGCAGTGAACGTTACGGAGGGTATGGCTACACCTTC.

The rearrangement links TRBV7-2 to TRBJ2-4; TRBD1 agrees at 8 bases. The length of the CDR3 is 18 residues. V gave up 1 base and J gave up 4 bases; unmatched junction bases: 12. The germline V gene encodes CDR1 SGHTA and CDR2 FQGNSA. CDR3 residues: CASSLGPAGGRGKNIQYF. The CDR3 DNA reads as TGTGCCAGCAGCTTAGGCCCGGCAGGGGGCAGGGGGAAAAACATTCAGTACTTC.

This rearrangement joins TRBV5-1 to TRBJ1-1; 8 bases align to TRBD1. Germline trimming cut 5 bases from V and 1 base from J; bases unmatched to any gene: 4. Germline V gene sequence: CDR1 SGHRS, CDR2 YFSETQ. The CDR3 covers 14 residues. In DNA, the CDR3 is TGCGCCAGCAGACAACAGGGGGGGAACACTGAAGCTTTCTTT. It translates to CASRQQGGNTEAFF.

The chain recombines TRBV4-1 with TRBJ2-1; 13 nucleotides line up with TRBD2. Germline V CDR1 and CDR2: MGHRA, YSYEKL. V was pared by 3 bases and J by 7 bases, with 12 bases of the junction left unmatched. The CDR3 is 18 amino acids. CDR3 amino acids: CASSQTIGLAGVGNEQFF. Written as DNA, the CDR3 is TGCGCCAGCAGCCAGACAATAGGACTAGCGGGAGTCGGGAATGAGCAGTTCTTC.

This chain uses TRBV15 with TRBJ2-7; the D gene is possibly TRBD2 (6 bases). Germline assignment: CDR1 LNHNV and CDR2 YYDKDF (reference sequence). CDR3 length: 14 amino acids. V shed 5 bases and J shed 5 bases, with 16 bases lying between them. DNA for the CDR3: TGTGCCACCAGCGGGAACCATGGAGGGAACGAGCAGTACTTC. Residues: CATSGNHGGNEQYF.

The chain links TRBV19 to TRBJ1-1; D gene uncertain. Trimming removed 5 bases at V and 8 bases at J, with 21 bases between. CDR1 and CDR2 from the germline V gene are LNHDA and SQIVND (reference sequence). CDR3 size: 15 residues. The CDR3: CASSLAAGSYSEAFF. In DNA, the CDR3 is TGTGCCAGTAGTCTCGCCGCGGGTTCCTACTCGGAAGCTTTCTTT. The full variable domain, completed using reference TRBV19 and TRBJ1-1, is DGGITQSPKYLFRKEGQNVTLSCEQNLNHDAMYWYRQDPGQGLRLIYYSQIVNDFQKGDIAEGYSVSREKKESFPLTVTSAQKNPTAFYLCASSLAAGSYSEAFFGQGTRLTVV.

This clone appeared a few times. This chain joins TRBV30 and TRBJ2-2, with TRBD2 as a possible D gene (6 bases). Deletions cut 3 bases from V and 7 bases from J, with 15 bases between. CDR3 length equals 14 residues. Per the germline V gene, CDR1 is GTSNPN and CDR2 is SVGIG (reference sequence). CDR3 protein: CAWSRGGAGGELFF. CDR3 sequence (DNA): TGTGCCTGGAGCAGAGGAGGGGCTGGCGGGGAGCTGTTTTTT.

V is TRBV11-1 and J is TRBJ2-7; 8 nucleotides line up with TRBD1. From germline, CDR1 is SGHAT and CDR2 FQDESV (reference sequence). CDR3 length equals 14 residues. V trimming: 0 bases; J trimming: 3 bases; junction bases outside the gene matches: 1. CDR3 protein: CASSLATGGYEQYF. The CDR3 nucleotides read TGTGCCAGCAGCTTAGCTACAGGGGGCTACGAGCAGTACTTC.

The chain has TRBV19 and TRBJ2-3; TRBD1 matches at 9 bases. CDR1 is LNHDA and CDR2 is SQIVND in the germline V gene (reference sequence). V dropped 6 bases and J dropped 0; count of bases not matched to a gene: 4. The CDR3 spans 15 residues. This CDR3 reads CASRRQGGSTDTQYF. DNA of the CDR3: TGTGCCAGTAGGAGACAGGGGGGGAGCACAGATACGCAGTATTTT.

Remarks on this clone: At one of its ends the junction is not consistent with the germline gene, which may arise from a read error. CDR3 residues: CASSRTPGLTSYEQLF. The CDR3 DNA is TGCGCCAGCAGCCGTACACCGGGACTAACTTCCTATGAGCAGCTCTTC. The chain carries TRBV4-1 and TRBJ2-1, with 7 positions matching TRBD2. CDR3 length: 16 amino acids. Germline CDR1 MGHRA, CDR2 YSYEKL.

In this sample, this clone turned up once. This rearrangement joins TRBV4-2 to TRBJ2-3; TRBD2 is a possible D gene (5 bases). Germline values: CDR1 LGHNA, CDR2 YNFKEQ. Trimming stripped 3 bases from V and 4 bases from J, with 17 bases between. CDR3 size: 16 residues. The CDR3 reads CASSQEDVGLADTQYF. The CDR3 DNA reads TGTGCCAGCAGCCAGGAGGACGTGGGTTTGGCAGATACGCAGTATTTT.